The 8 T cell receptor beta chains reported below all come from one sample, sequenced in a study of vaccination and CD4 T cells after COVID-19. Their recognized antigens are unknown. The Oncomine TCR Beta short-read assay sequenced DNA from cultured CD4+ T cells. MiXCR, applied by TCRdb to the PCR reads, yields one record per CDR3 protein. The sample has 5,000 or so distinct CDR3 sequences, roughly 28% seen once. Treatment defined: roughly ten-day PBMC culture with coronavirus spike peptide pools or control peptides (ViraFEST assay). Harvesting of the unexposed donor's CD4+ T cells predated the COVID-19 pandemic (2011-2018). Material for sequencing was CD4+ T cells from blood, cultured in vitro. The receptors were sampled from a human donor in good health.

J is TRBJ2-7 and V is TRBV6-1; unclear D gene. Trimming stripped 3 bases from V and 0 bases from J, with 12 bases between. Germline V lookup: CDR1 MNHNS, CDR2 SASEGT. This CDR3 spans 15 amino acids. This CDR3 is CASSEETASSYEQYF. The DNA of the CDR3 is TGTGCCAGCAGTGAGGAGACCGCGAGCTCCTACGAGCAGTACTTC.

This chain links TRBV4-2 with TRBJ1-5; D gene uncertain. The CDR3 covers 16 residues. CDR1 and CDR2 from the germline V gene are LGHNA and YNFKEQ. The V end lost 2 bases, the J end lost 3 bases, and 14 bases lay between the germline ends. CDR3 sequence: CASSQLYGEVNQPQHF. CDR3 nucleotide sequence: TGTGCCAGCAGCCAACTTTACGGGGAAGTCAATCAGCCCCAGCATTTT.

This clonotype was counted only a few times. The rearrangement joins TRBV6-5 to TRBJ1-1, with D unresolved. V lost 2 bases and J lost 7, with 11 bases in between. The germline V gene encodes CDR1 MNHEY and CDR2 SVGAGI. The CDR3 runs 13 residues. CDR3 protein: CASSYGRTGEAFF. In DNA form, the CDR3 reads TGTGCCAGCAGTTACGGGAGGACGGGTGAAGCTTTCTTT.

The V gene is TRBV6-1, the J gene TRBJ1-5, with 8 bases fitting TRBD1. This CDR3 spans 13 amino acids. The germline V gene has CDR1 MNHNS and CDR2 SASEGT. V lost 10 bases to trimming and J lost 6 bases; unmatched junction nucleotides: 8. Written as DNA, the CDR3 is TGTGCCACCCGGACAGGGAAGGGTCAGCCCCAGCATTTT. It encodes CATRTGKGQPQHF.

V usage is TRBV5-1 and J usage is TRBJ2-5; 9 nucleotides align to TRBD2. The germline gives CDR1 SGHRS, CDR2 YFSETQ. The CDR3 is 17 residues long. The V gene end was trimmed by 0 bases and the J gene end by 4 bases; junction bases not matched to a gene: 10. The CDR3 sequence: CASSLVGGGESGETQYF. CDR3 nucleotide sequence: TGCGCCAGCAGCTTGGTAGGCGGGGGGGAAAGCGGAGAGACCCAGTACTTC.

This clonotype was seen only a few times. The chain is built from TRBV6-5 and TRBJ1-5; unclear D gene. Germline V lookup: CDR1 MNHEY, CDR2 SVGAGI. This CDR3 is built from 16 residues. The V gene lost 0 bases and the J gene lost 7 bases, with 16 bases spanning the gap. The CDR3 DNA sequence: TGTGCCAGCAGTTACTCGTTACAGCCCGGCGGCCAGCCCCAGCATTTT. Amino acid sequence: CASSYSLQPGGQPQHF.

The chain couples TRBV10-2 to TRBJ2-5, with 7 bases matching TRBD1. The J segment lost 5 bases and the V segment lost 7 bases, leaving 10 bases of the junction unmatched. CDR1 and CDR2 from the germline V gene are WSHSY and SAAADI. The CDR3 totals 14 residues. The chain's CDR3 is CASKTGRSAETQYF. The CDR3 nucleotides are TGCGCCAGCAAGACAGGGCGCTCGGCGGAGACCCAGTACTTC.

The CDR3 coding sequence is TGCAGTGCTAGTCGTTCGGGGGGGTCCTACGAGCAGTACTTC. This sequence encodes CSASRSGGSYEQYF. This chain connects TRBV20-1 to TRBJ2-7; TRBD2 matches 8 bases. CDR1 and CDR2 (germline): DFQATT, SNEGSKA (reference sequence). The CDR3 extends over 14 amino acids. V lost 3 bases and J lost 1; bases outside the gene matches: 5.